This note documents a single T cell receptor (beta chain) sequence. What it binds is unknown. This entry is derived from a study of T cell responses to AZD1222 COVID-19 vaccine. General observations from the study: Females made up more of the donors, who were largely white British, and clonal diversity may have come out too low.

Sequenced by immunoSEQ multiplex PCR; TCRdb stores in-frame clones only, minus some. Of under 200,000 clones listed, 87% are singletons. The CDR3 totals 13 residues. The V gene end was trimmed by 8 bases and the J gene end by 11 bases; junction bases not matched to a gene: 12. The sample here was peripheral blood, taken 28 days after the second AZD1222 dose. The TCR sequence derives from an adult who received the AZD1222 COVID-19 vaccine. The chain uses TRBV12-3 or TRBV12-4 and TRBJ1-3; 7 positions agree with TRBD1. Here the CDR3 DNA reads TGTGCCAGCTTGACAGGGAGGGAGGACGCCATATATTTT. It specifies CASLTGREDAIYF.